The TCR beta chain under discussion was sequenced for a study of shared clonotypes between healthy human individuals. Germline values: CDR1 SEHNR, CDR2 FQNEAQ (reference sequence). The ends were cut back, 5 bases at V and 5 bases at J, with 21 bases in the middle. The CDR3 length is 16 residues. Libraries were prepared by immunoSEQ multiplex PCR; TCRdb keeps only in-frame clonotypes and omits some of them. The sample includes roughly 2,300,000 clones, roughly 92% seen only once; the top ten take roughly 0.34%. The source of this sequence is a man aged 18 to 29 in good health. Some clones in this sample may be carry-over from other donors' samples. Material for sequencing was naive CD4+ T cells from PBMCs. As for subset: CD45RA+ positively selected. The chain joins TRBV7-9 to TRBJ2-5; tentatively, D is TRBD2 (6 bases). For the CDR3, the DNA is TGTGCCAGCAGCCCAAAATCGGGGGTGCAGTCTGAGACCCAGTACTTC. Translated: CASSPKSGVQSETQYF.